Listed below are T cell receptor beta chains from one sample, sequenced in a study of blood T cell repertoires in COVID-19. Clones were read by immunoSEQ multiplex PCR, and TCRdb kept only the in-frame ones, dropping some. The sample has around 130,000 clones, about four fifths seen once; the top ten hold roughly 9.7%. Sequenced input: peripheral blood. These receptors originate from a man in his forties with active or convalescent COVID-19. CDR3s include the opening cysteine and the closing phenylalanine or tryptophan. Each record gives: CDR3 DNA, CDR3 protein, J gene, D gene, V gene, clone size. D genes are given only for firm matches. Rows may omit the clone size; those that give it use once, few, many or a size class.

DNA: TGTGCCAGCAGCGTAATCGCTAGCGGAGAGACCCAGTACTTC
CDR3: CASSVIASGETQYF
J: TRBJ2-5
D: TRBD2
V: TRBV9
size: once

DNA: TGTGCCAGCAGCTTAAAACCCGAGGCACTAGCGGGGGGCGGGAATGAGCAGTTCTTC
CDR3: CASSLKPEALAGGGNEQFF
J: TRBJ2-1
D: TRBD2
V: TRBV7-3
size: .

DNA: TGTGCCAGCAGCCGCGCTAGCGGGGGGCCTTACGAGCAGTACTTC
CDR3: CASSRASGGPYEQYF
J: TRBJ2-7
D: TRBD2
V: TRBV3-1/TRBV3-2
size: once

DNA: TGTGCCAGCAGTCATACAGGGGCAGAGACCCAGTACTTC
CDR3: CASSHTGAETQYF
J: TRBJ2-5
D: TRBD1
V: TRBV12-3/TRBV12-4
size: .

DNA: TGTGCCAGCAGCTCGTTAGACAGGGACTCTGGAAACACCATATATTTT
CDR3: CASSSLDRDSGNTIYF
J: TRBJ1-3
D: TRBD1
V: TRBV5-5
size: .

DNA: TGTGCCAGCAGCAGGCTAGCGGGGGGGCCCGGCCAAGAGACCCAGTACTTC
CDR3: CASSRLAGGPGQETQYF
J: TRBJ2-5
D: TRBD2
V: TRBV25-1
size: once

DNA: TGTGCCAGCAGCTACTCCGCTCATGACGAGCAGTACTTC
CDR3: CASSYSAHDEQYF
J: TRBJ2-7
D: .
V: TRBV3-1/TRBV3-2
size: .

DNA: TGCGCCAGCAGAGGGGGTCGCAGGAGCACAGATACGCAGTATTTT
CDR3: CASRGGRRSTDTQYF
J: TRBJ2-3
D: .
V: TRBV5-1
size: few

DNA: TGTGCCAGCAGCGTAGGGGCGGGGGGGCCCTACGAGCAGTACTTC
CDR3: CASSVGAGGPYEQYF
J: TRBJ2-7
D: TRBD2
V: TRBV9
size: .

DNA: TGTGCCAGCAGCTTTCCCAGCGGGGGAGCTTACAATGAGCAGTTCTTC
CDR3: CASSFPSGGAYNEQFF
J: TRBJ2-1
D: TRBD2
V: TRBV7-6
size: .

DNA: TGCAGTGCGAGTCCTGGGGACTTCGCCTACAATGAGCAGTTCTTC
CDR3: CSASPGDFAYNEQFF
J: TRBJ2-1
D: .
V: TRBV20-1
size: .

DNA: TGTGCCAGCAGTGAAAGGGACAGCCACATGAACACTGAAGCTTTCTTT
CDR3: CASSERDSHMNTEAFF
J: TRBJ1-1
D: TRBD1
V: TRBV6-1
size: .

DNA: TGTGCCAGCATCCCAAACGGGGTTATGAACACTGAAGCTTTCTTT
CDR3: CASIPNGVMNTEAFF
J: TRBJ1-1
D: .
V: TRBV2
size: .

DNA: TGTGCCAGCAGCTCCGGGGGGGTTGGGGCCAACGTCCTGACTTTC
CDR3: CASSSGGVGANVLTF
J: TRBJ2-6
D: TRBD2
V: TRBV6-5
size: .

DNA: TGCGCCAGCAGGGGACAGGGGACGGAGACCCAGTACTTC
CDR3: CASRGQGTETQYF
J: TRBJ2-5
D: TRBD1
V: TRBV4-3
size: .

DNA: TGTGCCAGTAGTATCGGTCAAACGAACACCGGGGAGCTGTTTTTT
CDR3: CASSIGQTNTGELFF
J: TRBJ2-2
D: .
V: TRBV19
size: .

DNA: TGTGCCAGCTCACTGTCTACTTCTGAAGCTTTCTTT
CDR3: CASSLSTSEAFF
J: TRBJ1-1
D: .
V: TRBV18
size: .

DNA: TGTGCCATCAGTGGACTAGCGGGGGTTAAAGATACGCAGTATTTT
CDR3: CAISGLAGVKDTQYF
J: TRBJ2-3
D: TRBD2
V: TRBV10-3
size: .

DNA: TGTGCCAGCAGTGAATTGGACAGGGGAAGGACTGAAGCTTTCTTT
CDR3: CASSELDRGRTEAFF
J: TRBJ1-1
D: TRBD1
V: TRBV6-1
size: once

DNA: TGTGCCAGTAGTATAGCTAGCGAGGGTGCCTCCGACTCTGGAAACACCATATATTTT
CDR3: CASSIASEGASDSGNTIYF
J: TRBJ1-3
D: .
V: TRBV19
size: .

DNA: TGTGCCACCAGGAGGGACAGCTATGGCTACACCTTC
CDR3: CATRRDSYGYTF
J: TRBJ1-2
D: TRBD1
V: TRBV15
size: .

DNA: TGTGCCAGCAGCTTAGGGGGACAGGGAGGCGAGCAGTACTTC
CDR3: CASSLGGQGGEQYF
J: TRBJ2-7
D: TRBD1
V: TRBV7-9
size: few

DNA: TGTGCCAGCAGCCAAGATTCCCCGGGACTAGCGGGCTACGAGCAGTACTTC
CDR3: CASSQDSPGLAGYEQYF
J: TRBJ2-7
D: TRBD2
V: TRBV4-2
size: .

DNA: TGTGCCAGCAGCTTCCATAGTTCTGATAATTCACCCCTCCACTTT
CDR3: CASSFHSSDNSPLHF
J: TRBJ1-6
D: .
V: TRBV5-4
size: .

DNA: TGCGCCAGCAGCACACCTAGCGGGGGGGCCGATGAGCAGTTCTTC
CDR3: CASSTPSGGADEQFF
J: TRBJ2-1
D: TRBD2
V: TRBV5-1
size: once

DNA: TGTGCCAGCAGCTTAGAGGGGGGGACTAGGAATGAGCAGTTCTTC
CDR3: CASSLEGGTRNEQFF
J: TRBJ2-1
D: TRBD2
V: TRBV7-2
size: .

DNA: TGTGCCACCAGCATACACCCTCGACAGGGCCTCTTAGAGCCCCAGCATTTT
CDR3: CATSIHPRQGLLEPQHF
J: TRBJ1-5
D: TRBD1
V: TRBV15
size: .

DNA: TGCGCCAGCAGCCAAGATTATGGGGGGGGCTACTCTGGGGCCAACGTCCTGACTTTC
CDR3: CASSQDYGGGYSGANVLTF
J: TRBJ2-6
D: .
V: TRBV4-3
size: few

DNA: TGCGCCAGCAGCCTCGGACAGCTCTACTCTGGAAACACCATATATTTT
CDR3: CASSLGQLYSGNTIYF
J: TRBJ1-3
D: .
V: TRBV5-1
size: .

DNA: TGTGCCAGCATCTACAGGGACGGCTACACCTTC
CDR3: CASIYRDGYTF
J: TRBJ1-2
D: .
V: TRBV12-3/TRBV12-4
size: .

DNA: TGTGCCAGCAGCTCAGCCACTATGTTAGCCAAAAACATTCAGTACTTC
CDR3: CASSSATMLAKNIQYF
J: TRBJ2-4
D: .
V: TRBV4-2
size: .

DNA: TGCGCCAGCAGCTTGGGATCAGGGCATAATGGCTACACCTTC
CDR3: CASSLGSGHNGYTF
J: TRBJ1-2
D: .
V: TRBV5-1
size: .

DNA: TGTGCCAGCAGTTTATCACCTGGACAGGGTTATGGCTACACCTTC
CDR3: CASSLSPGQGYGYTF
J: TRBJ1-2
D: TRBD1
V: TRBV27
size: .

DNA: TGCGCCAGCAGCCAAGCGAGGGGAGGCACTGAAGCTTTCTTT
CDR3: CASSQARGGTEAFF
J: TRBJ1-1
D: .
V: TRBV4-3
size: .

DNA: TGCGCCAGCAGCTTGGGACAGGGGGCAGTAGCTAACTATGGCTACACCTTC
CDR3: CASSLGQGAVANYGYTF
J: TRBJ1-2
D: TRBD1
V: TRBV5-1
size: .

DNA: TGTGCCAGTAGTATTTTTGCAGGGCCTGGAAACACCATATATTTT
CDR3: CASSIFAGPGNTIYF
J: TRBJ1-3
D: .
V: TRBV19
size: .

DNA: TGTGCCAGCAGATCCGGGGGTGGCAATGTAAATGAGCAGTTCTTC
CDR3: CASRSGGGNVNEQFF
J: TRBJ2-1
D: .
V: TRBV28
size: .

DNA: TGTGCCAGCAGGGTCCTCTACAGGGGCGCCGCTTTCTTT
CDR3: CASRVLYRGAAFF
J: TRBJ1-1
D: TRBD1
V: TRBV12-3/TRBV12-4
size: .

DNA: TGTGCCAGCAGCTCCTATAGCGGGGGGGATCAAGAGACCCAGTACTTC
CDR3: CASSSYSGGDQETQYF
J: TRBJ2-5
D: TRBD2
V: TRBV7-9
size: .

DNA: TGTGCCAGCAGCTTAGCCCTAGCGGGGGTAGAGACCCAGTACTTC
CDR3: CASSLALAGVETQYF
J: TRBJ2-5
D: TRBD2
V: TRBV7-9
size: few

DNA: TGTGCCAACTATAGGGGGTTTCCCTACGAGCAGTACTTC
CDR3: CANYRGFPYEQYF
J: TRBJ2-7
D: .
V: TRBV7-3
size: few

DNA: TGTGCCAGCAGACCACTGGTGAGCTCTGGAAACACCATATATTTT
CDR3: CASRPLVSSGNTIYF
J: TRBJ1-3
D: .
V: TRBV6-6
size: .

DNA: TGTGCCAGCAGTAGGGGGCCGTTGGGGGAGACCCAGTACTTC
CDR3: CASSRGPLGETQYF
J: TRBJ2-5
D: TRBD1
V: TRBV2
size: .

DNA: TGTGCCAGCAGTGAAGCGGGACAGCGCTATGGCTACACCTTC
CDR3: CASSEAGQRYGYTF
J: TRBJ1-2
D: TRBD1
V: TRBV6-1
size: .

DNA: TGCGCCAGCAGCCACCGGTCGGAGACTGAAGCTTTCTTT
CDR3: CASSHRSETEAFF
J: TRBJ1-1
D: .
V: TRBV4-1
size: medium-sized

DNA: TGTGCCAGCAGCCGACAGGTGGGGACAGGGGGAAACACTGAAGCTTTCTTT
CDR3: CASSRQVGTGGNTEAFF
J: TRBJ1-1
D: TRBD1
V: TRBV3-1/TRBV3-2
size: once

DNA: TGTGCCAGCAGCGTCCGAGACATGACCTACAATGAGCAGTTCTTC
CDR3: CASSVRDMTYNEQFF
J: TRBJ2-1
D: .
V: TRBV9
size: once

DNA: TGTGCCAGTAAAACTCATGGTACGCGACTCGATACGCAGTATTTT
CDR3: CASKTHGTRLDTQYF
J: TRBJ2-3
D: .
V: TRBV19
size: .

DNA: TGTGCCAGCAGTAACACAGGGGGCGACTTCCGTGAGCAGTTCTTC
CDR3: CASSNTGGDFREQFF
J: TRBJ2-1
D: TRBD1
V: TRBV6-5
size: .

DNA: TGTGCCACGAAGAAGGCGGCCAACTACGAGCAGTACTTC
CDR3: CATKKAANYEQYF
J: TRBJ2-7
D: .
V: TRBV15
size: few

DNA: TGTGCCAGCAGCCTCAGGGGGGCTCGGTACGAGCAGTACTTC
CDR3: CASSLRGARYEQYF
J: TRBJ2-7
D: .
V: TRBV21-1
size: once

DNA: TGTGCCTGGAGTGGACGCAGGGGGTCTGGAACTAATGAAAAACTGTTTTTT
CDR3: CAWSGRRGSGTNEKLFF
J: TRBJ1-4
D: TRBD1
V: TRBV30
size: .

DNA: TGTGCCAGCAGCTTGGGCAGGGGCTCTGGAAACACCATATATTTT
CDR3: CASSLGRGSGNTIYF
J: TRBJ1-3
D: .
V: TRBV7-9
size: .

DNA: TGTGCCAGCAGCTCCGGACTACTCAATGAGCAGTTCTTC
CDR3: CASSSGLLNEQFF
J: TRBJ2-1
D: .
V: TRBV11-2
size: once

DNA: TGTGCCAGCAGTGACCGGGGGGGCGGAGAGACCCAGTACTTC
CDR3: CASSDRGGGETQYF
J: TRBJ2-5
D: TRBD2
V: TRBV3-1/TRBV3-2
size: .